This T cell receptor (beta chain) is drawn from a study of T cell responses to AZD1222 COVID-19 vaccine. TCRdb's copy holds only in-frame clones and misses some; the assay was immunoSEQ multiplex PCR. The sample lists roughly 170,000 clones, around 87% occurring once. There are 14 residues in the CDR3. The receptor's source is an adult in good health. The rearrangement links TRBV21-1 to TRBJ1-4; the table's D call, TRBD1, was not checked against the DNA. TRBV21-1 is tagged as a pseudogene. The source was peripheral blood, collected on day 0 of AZD1222 vaccination. CDR3 bases: TGTGCCACCTCGGACGGGACAGGGAATGAAAAACTGTTTTTT. This encodes CATSDGTGNEKLFF.